This T cell receptor (beta chain) was captured by sequencing in a study of T cell responses to AZD1222 COVID-19 vaccine (dated by TCRdb to about 2021). About the investigation overall: TCR sequencing covered over 230 trial participants: nearly 210 given two doses of AZD1222 and approximately 25 given two doses of MenACWY control vaccine. Trial participants were enrolled into age subgroups of 18-55, 56-69 and 70-plus years, which contained 148, 28 and 57 TCR-sequenced participants, respectively. Beyond this particular receptor, the publication reports: Participants were mostly white British and included more females than males, and it was suggested by the authors that clonal diversity may have been underestimated. Because no day 14 peak-response samples were available, repertoires were characterized only after the peak T cell response. CD4 TCRs associated with the vaccine covered the entire spike protein, and the dominant responses were in regions 160-218 and 743-854. Nearly half of unique spike-specific TCRs reportedly recognized epitopes outside regions mutated in the B.1.351 and B.1.1.7 variants. The 56-69-year group was small, and its depth increase did not reach significance, likely because of low power. Conclusions about previously exposed vaccinees were limited because only five to seven AZD1222 recipients were SARS-CoV-2 seropositive at baseline. After two AZD1222 doses, both the breadth and the depth of spike-specific TCRs were significantly higher than at day 0 and than in MenACWY recipients.

Its CDR3 holds 17 amino acids, cysteine through phenylalanine. Of the read, only the CDR3 DNA is kept; its 51 bases are in frame from base 1. Relative to germline, V is 3 bases shorter and J is 9 bases shorter, with 21 bases between their ends. Looking up the germline V gene yields CDR1 MNHNS and CDR2 SASEGT. The CDR3 regions of human TCRbeta chains were analyzed by immunosequencing. Concerning the study's data processing: TCRs in the repertoires were compared against a reference library of SARS-CoV-2-specific TCRs that had been generated with the MIRA antigen-specificity platform. Breadth was defined as the fraction of unique TCRs that were SARS-CoV-2-associated, and depth was defined as the fraction of total T cells that were SARS-CoV-2-associated. Using the MIRA data, each spike-specific TCR was mapped to the spike region that the TCR reacts to and placed in a CD4 or CD8 class. Log10-transformed breadth and depth values were compared by one-way ANOVA with Sidak's multiple comparisons tests. Sourced from immuneACCESS, this table was stored by TCRdb with only in-frame sequences that have V and J called. A share of the clones is absent; for the studies checked, an unresolved V gene accounts for under half, and the remainder has no known explanation. The DNA was the basis for D and trimming; V, J and clone size are from that table. The sample table lists approximately 99,000 clones, approximately 90% of them with a count of one. About 8.1% of the sample goes to the ten largest clones.

Note on this clone: Its target antigen remains unknown. No much larger clone is present one base from it, and per-base qualities are unavailable.

In light of the paper, this sample's time point label describes: about 28 days (+/-7) after the second vaccine dose. AZD1222 recipients with second doses at about 4 weeks or about 12 weeks were pooled, because spike-specific TCR depth and breadth did not differ between schedules. Vaccinee samples came from UK trials COV001 and COV002, including a single-blind randomized controlled phase 2/3 trial of AZD1222 (ChAdOx1 nCoV-19) in healthy adults. For TCRbeta chain sequencing, PBMC samples from trial participants were taken at day 0 and at day 28 after the second dose. This receptor was obtained from an adult who received the AZD1222 COVID-19 vaccine. The sequences come from peripheral blood, collected 28 days after the second AZD1222 dose. This chain joins TRBV6-1 to TRBJ1-6, with no D gene named confidently. The CDR3 protein sequence reads: CASSDAFRLGRGSPLHF. The sequenced DNA is TGTGCCAGCAGTGATGCTTTTCGGTTGGGCCGAGGTTCACCCCTCCACTTT.